This is a list of T cell receptor beta chains from one sample in a study of T cells in Graves' hyperthyroidism and ophthalmopathy. MiXCR, applied by TCRdb to the multiplex PCR reads, yields one record per CDR3 protein. The sample includes about 400,000 distinct CDR3 sequences, 15% seen only once; the top ten take about 31%. The sequenced sample consisted of blood. The receptors were sampled from a woman aged 30 to 39 with Graves' hyperthyroidism. The CDR3 runs from the conserved cysteine through the conserved F or W. Only some rows state a clone size, as once, few, many or a class for expanded clones.

>TRBJ1-2|few|TRBV4-1
CASSQVGQLSGYTF
>TRBJ2-3|many|TRBV5-1
CASSSYRDSGTDTQYF
>TRBJ2-7|many|TRBV28
CASRSGRIYEQYF
>TRBJ2-5|many|TRBV7-2
CASSSGWTSGDGGKETQYF
>TRBJ2-4|.|TRBV9
CASSVGGSGGRNIQYF
>TRBJ1-1|many|TRBV3-1
CASSQRDRGKAFF
>TRBJ2-1|.|TRBV10-2
CASKDPTYDEQFF
>TRBJ2-1|many|TRBV30
CACHAAGTSGMSEQFF
>TRBJ2-2|.|TRBV4-1
CASSSGSVRLGELFF
>TRBJ2-3|.|TRBV5-1
CASKEEALGTDTQYF
>TRBJ1-2|few|TRBV20-1
CGAPGPNMGGYTF
>TRBJ1-6|many|TRBV2
CASSDVQKNSPLHF
>TRBJ1-2|.|TRBV5-1
CASSLQGSANGGYTF
>TRBJ2-7|few|TRBV3-1
CASKSGVEQYF
>TRBJ2-7|few|TRBV5-1
CASSLGADESEQYF
>TRBJ2-3|.|TRBV27
CASSLSLAGEATDTQYF
>TRBJ2-1|.|TRBV28
CASSRTSGRIF
>TRBJ2-7|many|TRBV7-9
CASSSPLRNSYEQYF
>TRBJ2-4|many|TRBV18
CASSPGQLAKNIQYF
>TRBJ2-5|many|TRBV18
CASSPNGGQETQYF
>TRBJ2-3|many|TRBV11-2
CASSLASDYTQYF
>TRBJ1-1|few|TRBV2
CASSRTADMNTEAFF
>TRBJ2-1|few|TRBV9
CASSAQNEQFF
>TRBJ2-7|.|TRBV6-2/TRBV6-3
CASSWGTGAQYF
>TRBJ1-6|.|TRBV6-5
CASSYSTALWLNSPLHF
>TRBJ2-5|.|TRBV20-1
CSARVRIETQYF
>TRBJ1-4|.|TRBV11-2
CASSLIGAYSEKLFF
>TRBJ1-3|many|TRBV7-8
CASSLTPGQLGNTIYF
>TRBJ2-7|many|TRBV28
CASSLTGVEQYF
>TRBJ2-7|many|TRBV10-3
CAISDGSNIYEQYF
>TRBJ2-7|many|TRBV5-1
CASSLVISEGYEQYF
>TRBJ2-2|many|TRBV15
CATSPDRVQRQPNTGELFF
>TRBJ1-5|many|TRBV12-3/TRBV12-4
CASSLNPGNQPQHF
>TRBJ1-1|many|TRBV2
CASLQGRNTEAFF
>TRBJ2-5|.|TRBV12-3/TRBV12-4
CASRGTSGIKETQYF
>TRBJ2-1|.|TRBV10-3
CAISEVNLSGREAFF
>TRBJ1-1|many|TRBV28
CASTFIGENTEAFF
>TRBJ2-7|.|TRBV19
CASSPTSGSRLGYEQYF
>TRBJ1-2|.|TRBV6-4
CASSEAGPWGTFGYTF
>TRBJ2-3|few|TRBV5-1
CASSASGVTDTQYF
>TRBJ2-2|many|TRBV3-1
CASSPLRHGTGELFF
>TRBJ2-7|many|TRBV3-1
CASSQMDSVEQYF
>TRBJ1-1|.|TRBV20-1
CSAEGQGAPEAFF
>TRBJ1-2|.|TRBV20-1
CSASDNYGYTF